This T cell receptor (beta chain) comes out of a study of cytomegalovirus exposure and HLA in healthy donors (dated by TCRdb to the late 2010s). Looking at the study overall: According to an earlier analysis of 450 to 650 of the donors, 150 million to 200 million T cells yielded roughly 110 million unique TCR beta sequences and around 300 Gb of sequence data. A later analysis re-analyzed previously published TCR beta repertoires from 660 or so donors and added high-resolution HLA genotyping to study TCR occurrence patterns. Donor age, sex, ethnicity and CMV serostatus were collected together with the repertoire data. A later genetic analysis used genome-wide SNP genotypes for about 65% of the 666 donors, treating that subset as a discovery cohort. The study profiled the T cell repertoires of under 850 subjects by immunosequencing and related them to cytomegalovirus serostatus. Five DR-DQ haplotypes were handled as single units for association and clustering because linkage in the cohort was strong. Among some 400 genotyped donors of the cohort, an average of roughly 230,000 unique TCR beta nucleotide sequences was sequenced per donor, of which about 19% were non-productive. Approximately 330 gigabases of sequencing data and 70 million to 95 million unique TCR sequences made up an early release that covered 500 to 650 HLA-typed donors. To predict cytomegalovirus infection status, the study combined high-throughput TCR immunosequencing, statistical association of individual TCRs with disease status, and machine learning. A separate validation cohort of roughly 130 different subjects was used in addition to the approximately 700-subject first cohort. The genetic ancestry cluster associated with self-reported Caucasian donors included roughly four fifths of the approximately 430 genotyped donors. In the later analysis, no new phenotypic data were used to find candidate immune exposures; instead, reliance was placed on TCR beta sequences and their occurrence across donors. Typing coverage differed by locus: A, B, C, DRB1 and DQB1 were typed in roughly 620-630 donors, DQA1 in approximately 520, DPA1 in 600 to 610, and DPB1 in around 490. Every repertoire in the discovery cohort had been generated on one and the same sequencing platform. Both class I and class II loci were covered by HLA typing, at four-digit resolution. The study aimed to test whether signatures of past pathogen exposure could be identified by cataloging public T cell receptors. An earlier analysis of 587 of the donors used high-throughput TCR beta sequencing to judge whether each TCR beta V gene segment behaved as functional or pseudogenic. Paper-wide results and their limitations: The presence/absence analyses assumed that sequencing depth was roughly uniform across donors, and that assumption may not be true. The authors suggested that the approach could potentially be extended to other disease states and immunological phenotypes. In an earlier analysis of some 500 of the donors, most TCR beta V segments were observed in productive rearrangements about 87% or about 30% of the time, broadly matching IMGT annotations. Compared with the 666-donor mean, donors in an Asian-associated ancestry cluster had fewer N-insertions in productive TCRs, according to a later genetic analysis. While some public TCRs were present in many individuals, most TCR sequences turned up only very rarely across donors. This cohort had only TCR beta chains sequenced, and the lack of alpha or paired-chain data limited which features could be detected. Assigning TCR associations to individual alleles was difficult when HLA alleles, especially DR and DQ, strongly co-occurred. According to a later analysis, most CMV-associated TCR beta chains appeared to be HLA-restricted, and the HLA associations seemed to be driven largely by CMV exposure. For the cohort, immune exposure information was limited to CMV serostatus. The sequencing pipeline was judged likely to have produced a cluster of highly shared sequence variants as a technical artifact. In a later genetic analysis, a missense DCLRE1C variant was associated with V-gene and J-gene trimming of TCR beta chains, and the association was replicated in an independent cohort. In a later analysis, about 16,000 TCR beta sequences were associated with specific HLA alleles at a false discovery rate of 0.05. In a later analysis, TCR association rates were found to vary across HLA loci, with the most associated TCRs seen for DRB1 alleles and the fewest for HLA-C alleles. The earlier analysis of fewer than 750 of the donors excluded some 15 rarely observed V segments, including chromosome 9 orphons, because counts were too low. Linkage disequilibrium might explain the correlated functional status among segregating V segments, but an unknown experimental factor could not be ruled out. A later analysis reported that several top co-occurrence clusters appeared linked to parvovirus B19, influenza, CMV and Epstein-Barr virus. The classifier was reported to diagnose cytomegalovirus status with high specificity and sensitivity in both the original cohort and the validation cohort. The study listed around 160 TCR beta chains as associated with cytomegalovirus. In a later analysis, HLA-associated TCR beta chains were found to be more clonally expanded and to have lower generation probabilities than equally common non-associated chains. HLA typing was unavailable for some donors at each locus, so association tests used only the typed subset. Three of the identified cytomegalovirus-associated TCR beta chains were confirmed in vitro to be specific for cytomegalovirus antigens. A further reported finding was that TCR beta sequences accurately predicted the HLA-A and HLA-B alleles for most subjects in the first cohort.

Libraries were built with the immunoSEQ multiplex PCR assay. The multiplex PCR relied on a mix of 60 forward primers for TCR Vbeta segments and 13 reverse primers for TCR Jbeta segments. The CDR3 region of rearranged TCR beta genes was amplified from genomic DNA with a multiplex PCR assay. The amplified TCR beta libraries were sequenced on the Illumina HiSeq System as 87-base-pair reads. The study's processing was this. A later analysis tallied around 87 million unique TCR beta chains across the 666 repertoires, and approximately 12 million of those chains were shared by two or more donors. Raw reads were error-corrected and collapsed into unique sequences with a nearest-neighbor algorithm that merged closely related sequences to remove PCR and sequencing errors. Alignment of CDR3 sequences to IMGT reference sequences was used to assign V, D and J gene segments. For a sequence to be retained, a match of at least six nucleotides was required to both a V gene segment and a J gene segment. A rearrangement was called productive if the CDR3 had no stop codons and remained in frame with V and J, and every other rearrangement was called non-productive. Following IMGT convention, CDR3 was defined as the stretch from the second conserved V-encoded cysteine up to the conserved J-encoded phenylalanine. The earlier analysis of approximately 590 of the donors excluded any sequence lacking an unambiguous match to a single V gene segment. In an earlier analysis of about 590 of the donors, a V segment was called functional when productive rearrangements were above 56.7%, and segregating when the standard deviation between donors exceeded 5%. A statistical classification framework was built to diagnose cytomegalovirus status from the catalog of TCR beta chain sequences. V and J gene assignment, in a later analysis, came from comparing TCR nucleotide sequences with IMGT/GENE-DB human TR gene sequences. The TCRdist pipeline was used in a later analysis to assign CDR3 sequences and most-parsimonious VDJ recombination scenarios. A later analysis defined each TCR beta chain by its CDR3 amino acid sequence plus V-gene family, and excluded reads lacking a unique V-gene family. As a way to deal with suspected cross-contamination and a sequencing artifact, a later analysis dropped 450 to 600 nucleotide sequences that were highly shared and had low generation probability. In a later analysis, a clonal expansion index was calculated for each public chain from normalized within-repertoire ranks of inferred template counts. In a later analysis, generation probabilities were computed using a VDJ recombination model fitted to out-of-frame rearrangements, and the results were checked against IGoR. In a later analysis, hypergeometric tests were used to score TCR-TCR, TCR-HLA and TCR-CMV co-occurrence, with a repertoire-size bias correction applied to TCR pairs. False discovery rates were estimated in a later analysis by permuting HLA or CMV assignments 20 times. In a later analysis, co-occurring TCRs were grouped using DBSCAN, with TCRdist sequence similarity added in when clustering inside HLA-allele-positive subsets. Repertoires with fewer than 30,000 or more than 120,000 public chains were left out of co-occurrence clustering, as were four to six repertoires with anomalous nucleotide sharing. Not all clones reach the TCRdb copy of this immuneACCESS table, which keeps in-frame sequences only. Checked studies attribute under half of the gap to unresolved V genes and leave the rest unexplained. V, J and clone size are those of that table, while D and trimming were read from the DNA. For this sample the table gives about 200,000 clones, of which approximately 78% were detected only once. Jointly, the top ten make up 2.9% of the sample.

As regards this clone: The antigen it recognizes is unknown. Per-base quality was not reported, and no clone a single base away is much larger than it.

The cohort consisted of 670 or so healthy bone marrow donors. Cohort members were all nominally healthy when sampled, although unrecorded immune exposures were likely present. The donor was CMV seronegative and belonged to the group of over 350 seronegative cohort members. A peripheral blood sample was collected from each donor, and TCR beta sequencing was performed on peripheral blood mononuclear cells. Genomic DNA extraction from the blood cell samples was performed with the Qiagen DNeasy Blood Extraction Kit. The clonotype originates from a man aged 30 to 39 in good health and CMV-seronegative. The sample was PBMCs.

The CDR3 reads CASSSPGIDYEQYF. Here is the DNA: TGTGCCAGCAGTTCCCCCGGGATTGACTACGAGCAGTACTTC. The chain is encoded by TRBV6-6 joined to TRBJ2-7; possibly the D gene is TRBD2, per 5 matching bases. The CDR3 sequence holds 14 residues, the cysteine and phenylalanine included. Only CDR3 DNA is held: 42 bases, read in frame from base 1. The junction carries 13 bases between V and J, which are trimmed by 4 bases and 3 bases respectively. Via the germline V gene (reference sequence), CDR1 is MNHNY and CDR2 SVGAGI.